This T cell receptor (beta chain) was captured by sequencing in a study of control samples from healthy donors and cancer patients. Data came from immunoSEQ multiplex PCR; TCRdb stores just in-frame clones and leaves some out. The data show 100,000 or so clones, 85% to 90% seen once. The source is a man aged 25-45 years in good health. Sequencing input: blood.

The CDR3 DNA reads TGTGCCACCCGACAGGGGTCTAACTATGGCTACACCTTC. Its protein is CATRQGSNYGYTF. V and J are TRBV28 and TRBJ1-2, with TRBD1 matching over 8 bases. The CDR3 covers 13 residues. Per the germline V gene, CDR1 is MDHEN and CDR2 is SYDVKM. Germline trimming cut 10 bases from V and 0 bases from J; bases unmatched to any gene: 4.